A selection of T cell receptor beta chains follows, all from one sample in a study of blood T cell repertoires in COVID-19. Only in-frame clones appear in the TCRdb table, and some are missing; sequencing was by immunoSEQ multiplex PCR. The table lists a few hundred thousand clones, 84% of them singletons. The sample consisted of peripheral blood. The source is a woman of 80 years or more with active or convalescent COVID-19. Both conserved end residues are part of each CDR3. D genes are given only for firm matches. Clone size is not always given. Where it is, it says once, few, many or a class for expanded clones.

d_gene	abundance	j_gene	v_gene	CDR3nt	CDR3aa
-	-	TRBJ1-1	TRBV7-9	TGTGCCAGCAGTCTTACTAGGGGGGGCACTGAAGCTTTCTTT	CASSLTRGGTEAFF
TRBD1	-	TRBJ2-7	TRBV4-3	TGCGCCAGCAGCAAAGGGACAGGGATCTACGAGCAGTACTTC	CASSKGTGIYEQYF
TRBD1	-	TRBJ1-5	TRBV15	TGTGCCACCAGCAGAGCTTATGGGACAGGGGGCAATCAGCCCCAGCATTTT	CATSRAYGTGGNQPQHF
TRBD2	few	TRBJ2-1	TRBV5-1	TGCGCCAGCAGCTTGAGGCTAGCGGGGGCGGATGAGCAGTTCTTC	CASSLRLAGADEQFF
-	-	TRBJ1-6	TRBV6-2/TRBV6-3	TGTGCCAGCAGTCCACGGGAGGAACTTCCCCTCCACTTT	CASSPREELPLHF
TRBD2	-	TRBJ2-1	TRBV11-2	TGTGCCAGCAGCTTAGTAGGGCTAGCGGGAGTGAATGAGCAGTTCTTC	CASSLVGLAGVNEQFF
TRBD1	-	TRBJ1-6	TRBV4-3	TGCGCCAGCAGCCAAGAAGCAGGGGGCGTCTATAATTCACCCCTCCACTTT	CASSQEAGGVYNSPLHF
TRBD1	-	TRBJ1-2	TRBV6-5	TGTGCCAGCAGAAACAGGGGCCCCTATGGCTACACCTTC	CASRNRGPYGYTF
TRBD1	-	TRBJ1-3	TRBV11-3	TGTGCCAGCCAAAGGGGCAAGAACAGGGGAACTGGAAACACCATATATTTT	CASQRGKNRGTGNTIYF
-	-	TRBJ1-6	TRBV15	TGTGCCACCAGCAGATCCCCGACGGAGAATTCACCCCTCCACTTT	CATSRSPTENSPLHF
TRBD1	-	TRBJ2-1	TRBV5-1	TGCGCCAGCAGCATAACCTGGACAGGGGGCAATGAGCAGTTCTTC	CASSITWTGGNEQFF
TRBD1	-	TRBJ1-2	TRBV18	TGTGCCAGCTCGCCCAGACAGGGCCTTAACTATGGCTACACCTTC	CASSPRQGLNYGYTF
TRBD1	-	TRBJ1-6	TRBV7-9	TGTGCCAGCAGCTACGGACAGGGGGGAACTAATTCACCCCTCCACTTT	CASSYGQGGTNSPLHF
-	-	TRBJ1-2	TRBV12-3/TRBV12-4	TGTGCCAGCAGCCCCCACAGGAGCTATGGCTACACCTTC	CASSPHRSYGYTF
-	-	TRBJ1-2	TRBV28	TGTGCCAGTCTAATTGGGACAAATGATGGCTACACCTTC	CASLIGTNDGYTF
TRBD1	-	TRBJ2-1	TRBV27	TGTGCCAGCAGTTTCGCCTCCGGGACAGGGGGCGCAGGTGAGCAGTTCTTC	CASSFASGTGGAGEQFF
-	-	TRBJ2-1	TRBV5-1	TGCGCCAGCAGCTCAGGGAACTCCTACAATGAGCAGTTCTTC	CASSSGNSYNEQFF
-	-	TRBJ1-1	TRBV5-6	TGTGCCAGCAGGAAAAGGGGGAACACTGAAGCTTTCTTT	CASRKRGNTEAFF
TRBD1	-	TRBJ2-5	TRBV9	TGTGCCAGCAGTTCCACAGGGGCTGGCGAGACCCAGTACTTC	CASSSTGAGETQYF
TRBD1	-	TRBJ2-7	TRBV15	TGTGCCACCAGCCCAAGGACAGGCCCCACGCAGTACTTC	CATSPRTGPTQYF
-	-	TRBJ1-5	TRBV28	TGTGCCAGCCGCATTTTAGGACAAAATAGCAATCAGCCCCAGCATTTT	CASRILGQNSNQPQHF
-	-	TRBJ1-1	TRBV28	TGTGCCAGCAGTTTATTGGCAGGGAACACTGAAGCTTTCTTT	CASSLLAGNTEAFF
TRBD1	few	TRBJ1-2	TRBV28	TGTGCCAGCAGTAGACAGGGAGCTAACTATGGCTACACCTTC	CASSRQGANYGYTF
TRBD1	-	TRBJ1-1	TRBV18	TGTGCCAGCTCTCCCGGGACAGGCATTGAAGCTTTCTTT	CASSPGTGIEAFF
-	few	TRBJ1-2	TRBV5-4	TGTGCCAGCAGCTTGCGGCAGGGGAGCTATGGCTACACCTTC	CASSLRQGSYGYTF
TRBD2	-	TRBJ2-1	TRBV5-1	TGCGCCAGCAGCTTGGTTAGCGGGAGGCGGAATGAGCAGTTCTTC	CASSLVSGRRNEQFF
TRBD2	few	TRBJ2-7	TRBV3-1/TRBV3-2	TGTGCCAGCAGCCGGGCGGGGGCCTACGAGCAGTACTTC	CASSRAGAYEQYF
-	-	TRBJ2-1	TRBV12-5	TGTGCTAGTGGTTTGCCCTTAGATGGCTCCTACAATGAGCAGTTCTTC	CASGLPLDGSYNEQFF
TRBD1	few	TRBJ1-2	TRBV7-9	TGTGCCAGCAGCTTCCGACAGGGGGCGCAAGATGGCTACACCTTC	CASSFRQGAQDGYTF
TRBD1	-	TRBJ2-2	TRBV11-2	TGTGCCAGCAGCATACGACAGGGGGGGATAACCGGGGAGCTGTTTTTT	CASSIRQGGITGELFF
TRBD1	-	TRBJ1-2	TRBV24-1	TGTGCCACCAGGCTACAGGGGGACTATGGCTACACCTTC	CATRLQGDYGYTF
-	-	TRBJ1-1	TRBV11-2	TGTGCCAGCAGCTTAGTGGCAGGGATAAGCACTGAAGCTTTCTTT	CASSLVAGISTEAFF
-	-	TRBJ1-3	TRBV28	TGTGCCAGCAGTCCCGGGTCCCCTGCAAACACCATATATTTT	CASSPGSPANTIYF
-	once	TRBJ1-2	TRBV5-1	TGCGCCAGCAGCTTGCAACAGGGTTTAGGATATGGCTACACCTTC	CASSLQQGLGYGYTF
-	-	TRBJ1-2	TRBV29-1	TGCAGCGCATCCTTAGGAGGGAAGGCTGGCTACACCTTC	CSASLGGKAGYTF
TRBD2	-	TRBJ2-1	TRBV7-2	TGTGCCACATCAACTAGCGGGAATGGGGGATCAAAGTTCTTC	CATSTSGNGGSKFF
TRBD2	-	TRBJ2-1	TRBV29-1	TGCAGCGTTGGGAGCGGGGCCTACAATGAGCAGTTCTTC	CSVGSGAYNEQFF
-	few	TRBJ2-7	TRBV18	TGTGCCAGCTCAACCGACAGGTCGGCCCCCTACGAGCAGTACTTC	CASSTDRSAPYEQYF
-	-	TRBJ1-3	TRBV7-9	TGTGCCAGCAGCGGACGGGACTTTAAATCTGGAAACACCATATATTTT	CASSGRDFKSGNTIYF
-	-	TRBJ2-5	TRBV11-2	TGTGCCAGCAGCTTAGCCCTAGTCACGTCCGGCGAGACCCAGTACTTC	CASSLALVTSGETQYF
TRBD1	-	TRBJ2-5	TRBV28	TGTGCCAGCAGTTTTGAGGGCTTGACAGGGGACCAAGAGACCCAGTACTTC	CASSFEGLTGDQETQYF